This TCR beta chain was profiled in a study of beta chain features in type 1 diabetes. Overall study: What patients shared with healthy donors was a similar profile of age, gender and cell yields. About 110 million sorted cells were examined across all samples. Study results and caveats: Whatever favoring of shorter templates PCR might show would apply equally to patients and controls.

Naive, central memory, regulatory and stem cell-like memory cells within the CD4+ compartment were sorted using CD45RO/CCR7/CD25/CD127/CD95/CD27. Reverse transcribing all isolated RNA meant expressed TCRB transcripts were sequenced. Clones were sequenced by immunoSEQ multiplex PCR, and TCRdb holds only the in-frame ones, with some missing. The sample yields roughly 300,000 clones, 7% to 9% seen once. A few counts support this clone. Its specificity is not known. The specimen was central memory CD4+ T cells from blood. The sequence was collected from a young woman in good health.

The CDR3 nucleotides read TGTGCCAGCTCACTCCAGACAGGGGTTGGGATCTATGGCTACACCTTC. Translated, it gives CASSLQTGVGIYGYTF. The chain carries TRBV18 and TRBJ1-2; TRBD1 agrees at 8 bases. The germline gives CDR1 KGHSH, CDR2 LQKENI. The CDR3 length is 16 residues. The V and J ends lost 4 bases and 4 bases, in that order; junction bases with no gene match: 11.